This T cell receptor beta chain was documented in a study of technical replicates of blood from a handful of donors. Sequencing used immunoSEQ multiplex PCR; TCRdb keeps in-frame clones, though not all of them. The table includes roughly 85,000 clones, around 94% detected once. This CDR3 has 15 residues. V shed 6 bases and J 6 bases; nucleotides not matched to a gene: 8. CDR1 and CDR2 (germline): MNHNS, SASEGT. The sequence came from a human donor in good health. Sequencing was performed on T cells isolated from PBMCs. V gene TRBV6-1 combines with J gene TRBJ2-2, with 9 bases matching TRBD1. The CDR3 bases are TGTGCCAGCAGAGTGGAACAGGGGGCATCCGGGGAGCTGTTTTTT. It is translated as CASRVEQGASGELFF.